This TCR beta chain was obtained from a study of T cell repertoires in cytomegalovirus infection. Study as a whole: It can be stated that public TCR beta signatures indicated CMV infection as well as a matching HLA type.

TCRdb re-derived calls from the reads in MiXCR, one entry per CDR3 protein. The table lists around 350,000 distinct CDR3 sequences, about a sixth of them singletons, with 8.7% in the top ten. Study-level findings and limits: The study found HLA-C-restricted CMV-specific TCR beta clonotypes dominating the ex vivo response. Identification of carriers of CMV plus the relevant HLA was performed using cumulative public TCR beta family frequency.

Trimming removed 5 bases at V and 7 bases at J, with 23 bases between. This CDR3 comprises 17 residues. CDR1 and CDR2 (germline): SEHNR, FQNEAQ (reference sequence). Turning to this clonotype: Antigen unknown.

This chain joins TRBV7-9 and TRBJ2-2; D is perhaps TRBD2 (8 bases). The origin of this receptor is a human donor in good health (CMV status not recorded). Some clones in this sample may be carry-over from other donors' samples. Sequenced input: PBMCs. CDR3 in DNA: TGTGCCAGCAGCGACAGGGCCAGCGGGAGTAAGGACGGGGAGCTGTTTTTT. As protein: CASSDRASGSKDGELFF.